Below, 2 T cell receptor beta chains from the same sample are listed, as sequenced in a study of beta chain features in type 1 diabetes. The study's findings and limits: A moderate, significant TCRB CDR3 shortening appeared in type 1 diabetes across four CD4+ subsets.

Their antigens remain unidentified. The isolated RNA, all of it, was reverse transcribed, so expressed TCRB transcripts were what got sequenced. Here immunoSEQ multiplex PCR was the method, and the copy in TCRdb shows in-frame clones only, minus some. The sample has hundreds of thousands of clones; 11% to 15% are singletons. The sequencing sample was made of naive CD4+ T cells from blood. The receptors shown here come from a man aged 18-30 years with type 1 diabetes.

For the CDR3, the DNA is TGTGCCAGCTCACCACGCATTCTTAGGGACACTGAAGCTTTCTTT. As protein: CASSPRILRDTEAFF. The rearrangement joins TRBV18 to TRBJ1-1, with unresolved D. The CDR3 sequence is 15 residues long. The ends were cut back, 1 base at V and 3 bases at J, with 12 bases in the middle. Germline values: CDR1 KGHSH, CDR2 LQKENI.

This chain links TRBV20-1 with TRBJ2-7, with 7 bases lining up with TRBD1. CDR3 length: 11 residues. Germline CDR1 reads DFQATT; CDR2 reads SNEGSKA (reference sequence). V trimming: 8 bases; J trimming: 3 bases; junction bases outside the gene matches: 4. The CDR3 spells CSSRQGYEQYF. The CDR3 nucleotides read TGCAGTTCCCGACAGGGCTACGAGCAGTACTTC.